This T cell receptor beta chain is from a study of blood T cell repertoires in COVID-19. Study at large: The cDNA or gDNA used as material had been derived from T cells, B-cell-depleted T cells, or PBMCs.

V was cut by 1 base and J by 3 bases, with 12 bases left in between. The CDR3 is 15 amino acids. Looked up from germline, CDR1 is LNHNV and CDR2 is YYDKDF (reference sequence). Sequencing used immunoSEQ multiplex PCR; TCRdb keeps in-frame clones, though not all of them. The table includes a few hundred thousand clones, about 87% detected once. The sample was PBMCs or T cells enriched from blood (not recorded which). The source is a woman in her fifties or sixties who had recovered from COVID-19. This chain connects TRBV15 to TRBJ1-1; tentatively, D is TRBD1 (6 bases). CDR3 in amino acids: CATSRVKGGYTEAFF. Written as DNA, the CDR3 is TGTGCCACCAGCAGAGTGAAGGGGGGGTACACTGAAGCTTTCTTT.